This T cell receptor (beta chain) was recovered during a study of early T cells in non-severe SARS-CoV-2 infection. Study-wide background: Sequenced bulk RNA came from whole blood that was unsorted, and chains were unpaired.

Concerning this clonotype: Its antigen is unknown.

The study, taken as a whole, reports: VDJdb matching skewed toward anti-spike CD8 responses, missing private and CD4 specificities.

Each cDNA molecule carried a unique molecular identifier. MiXCR, run by TCRdb on the 5' RACE reads, gives a single entry per CDR3 protein. The top ten hold approximately 4% of the sample, which has tens of thousands of distinct CDR3 sequences, around 15% seen once. The clonotype originates from an adult who was a healthcare worker with PCR-confirmed SARS-CoV-2 infection or an uninfected control (not recorded which). Sequencing used whole blood, obtained at baseline.

CDR3: CASRSRLGGYTF. CDR3 sequence (DNA): TGTGCCAGCAGATCCCGGCTGGGCGGCTACACCTTC. The J gene is TRBJ1-2, the V gene TRBV7-9, with no clear D. Trimming pared 6 bases from V and 8 bases from J, leaving 13 bases between. Looked up from germline, CDR1 is SEHNR and CDR2 is FQNEAQ (reference sequence). The CDR3 runs 12 residues. The variable domain in full, with the rest retrieved from reference TRBV7-9 and TRBJ1-2, is DTGVSQNPRHKITKRGQNVTFRCDPISEHNRLYWYRQTLGQGPEFLTYFQNEAQLEKSRLLSDRFSAERPKGSFSTLEIQRTEQGDSAMYLCASRSRLGGYTFGSGTRLTVV.